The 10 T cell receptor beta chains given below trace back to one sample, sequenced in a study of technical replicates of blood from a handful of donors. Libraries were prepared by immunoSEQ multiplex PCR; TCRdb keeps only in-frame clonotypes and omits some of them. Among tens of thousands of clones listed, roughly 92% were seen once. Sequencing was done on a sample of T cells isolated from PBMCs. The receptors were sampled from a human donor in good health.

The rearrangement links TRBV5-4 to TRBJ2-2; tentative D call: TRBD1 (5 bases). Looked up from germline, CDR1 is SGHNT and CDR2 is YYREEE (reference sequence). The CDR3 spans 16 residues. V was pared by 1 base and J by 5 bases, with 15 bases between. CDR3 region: CASSLHTGSSTGELFF. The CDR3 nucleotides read TGTGCCAGCAGCTTGCATACAGGTTCGAGTACCGGGGAGCTGTTTTTT.

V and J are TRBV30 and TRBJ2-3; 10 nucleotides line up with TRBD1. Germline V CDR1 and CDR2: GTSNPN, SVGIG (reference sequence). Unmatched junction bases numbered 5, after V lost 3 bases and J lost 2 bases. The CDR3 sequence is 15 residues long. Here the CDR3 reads CAWSRTGGTTDTQYF. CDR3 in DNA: TGTGCCTGGAGCAGGACAGGGGGTACCACAGATACGCAGTATTTT.

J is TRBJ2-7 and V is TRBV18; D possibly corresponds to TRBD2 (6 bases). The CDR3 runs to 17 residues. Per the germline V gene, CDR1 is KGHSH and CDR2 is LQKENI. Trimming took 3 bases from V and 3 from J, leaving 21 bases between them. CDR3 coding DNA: TGTGCCAGCTCACCTTTCCGTGTGAGCGGGTCTAACTACGAGCAGTACTTC. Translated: CASSPFRVSGSNYEQYF.

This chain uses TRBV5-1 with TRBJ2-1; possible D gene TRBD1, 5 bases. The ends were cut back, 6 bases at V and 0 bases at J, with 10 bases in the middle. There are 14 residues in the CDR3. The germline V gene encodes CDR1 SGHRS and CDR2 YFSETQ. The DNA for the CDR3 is TGCGCCAGCAAGAGTGACAGCTCCTACAATGAGCAGTTCTTC. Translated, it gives CASKSDSSYNEQFF.

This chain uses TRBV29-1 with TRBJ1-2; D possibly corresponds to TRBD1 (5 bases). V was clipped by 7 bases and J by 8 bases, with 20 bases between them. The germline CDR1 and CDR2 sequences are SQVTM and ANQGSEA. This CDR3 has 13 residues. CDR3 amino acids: CSAMGLIEGGYTF. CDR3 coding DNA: TGCAGCGCTATGGGACTGATTGAGGGAGGCTACACCTTC.

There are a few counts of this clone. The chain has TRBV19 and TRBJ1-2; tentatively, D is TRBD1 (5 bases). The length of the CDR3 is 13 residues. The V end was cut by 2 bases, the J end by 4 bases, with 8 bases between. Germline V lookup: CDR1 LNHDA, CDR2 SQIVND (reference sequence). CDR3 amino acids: CASSINGAYGYTF. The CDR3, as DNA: TGTGCCAGTAGTATAAATGGGGCCTATGGCTACACCTTC.

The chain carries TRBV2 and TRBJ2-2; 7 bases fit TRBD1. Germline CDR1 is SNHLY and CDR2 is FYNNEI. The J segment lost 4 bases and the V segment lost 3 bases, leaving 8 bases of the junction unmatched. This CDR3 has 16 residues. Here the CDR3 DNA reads TGTGCCAGCAGTGAGGACAGGACAGCTACCACCGGGGAGCTGTTTTTT. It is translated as CASSEDRTATTGELFF. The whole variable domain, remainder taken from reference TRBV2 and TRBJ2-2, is EPEVTQTPSHQVTQMGQEVILRCVPISNHLYFYWYRQILGQKVEFLVSFYNNEISEKSEIFDDQFSVERPDGSNFTLKIRSTKLEDSAMYFCASSEDRTATTGELFFGEGSRLTVL.

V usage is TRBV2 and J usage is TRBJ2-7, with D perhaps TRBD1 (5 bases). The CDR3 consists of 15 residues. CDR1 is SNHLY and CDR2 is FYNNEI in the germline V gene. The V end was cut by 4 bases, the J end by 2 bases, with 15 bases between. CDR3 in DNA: TGTGCCAGCAGTGTGGGGCTCCAGAGTACCTACGAGCAGTACTTC. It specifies CASSVGLQSTYEQYF.

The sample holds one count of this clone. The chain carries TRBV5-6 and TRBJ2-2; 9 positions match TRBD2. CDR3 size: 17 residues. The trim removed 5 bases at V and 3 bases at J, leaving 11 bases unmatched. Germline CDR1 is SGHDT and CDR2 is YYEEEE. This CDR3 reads CASRRIPGLADTGELFF. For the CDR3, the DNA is TGTGCCAGCAGGAGGATACCGGGACTAGCTGACACCGGGGAGCTGTTTTTT.

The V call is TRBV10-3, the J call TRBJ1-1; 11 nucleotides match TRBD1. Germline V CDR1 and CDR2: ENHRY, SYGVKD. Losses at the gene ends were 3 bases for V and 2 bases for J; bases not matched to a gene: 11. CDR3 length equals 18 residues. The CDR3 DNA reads TGTGCCATCAGTGACCCACCTATGGGACAGGGGGAAAACACTGAAGCTTTCTTT. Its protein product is CAISDPPMGQGENTEAFF.